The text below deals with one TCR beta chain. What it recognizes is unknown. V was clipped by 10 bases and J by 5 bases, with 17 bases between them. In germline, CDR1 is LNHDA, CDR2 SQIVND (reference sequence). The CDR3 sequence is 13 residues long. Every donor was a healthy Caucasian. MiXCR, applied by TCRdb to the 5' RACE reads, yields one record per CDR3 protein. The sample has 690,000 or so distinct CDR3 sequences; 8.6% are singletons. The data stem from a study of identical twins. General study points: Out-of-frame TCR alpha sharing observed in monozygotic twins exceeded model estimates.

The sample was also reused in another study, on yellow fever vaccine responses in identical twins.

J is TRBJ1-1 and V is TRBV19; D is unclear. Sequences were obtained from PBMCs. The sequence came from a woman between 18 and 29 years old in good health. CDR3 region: CANRNRGDTEAFF. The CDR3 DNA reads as TGTGCCAACCGTAACCGCGGGGATACTGAAGCTTTCTTT.